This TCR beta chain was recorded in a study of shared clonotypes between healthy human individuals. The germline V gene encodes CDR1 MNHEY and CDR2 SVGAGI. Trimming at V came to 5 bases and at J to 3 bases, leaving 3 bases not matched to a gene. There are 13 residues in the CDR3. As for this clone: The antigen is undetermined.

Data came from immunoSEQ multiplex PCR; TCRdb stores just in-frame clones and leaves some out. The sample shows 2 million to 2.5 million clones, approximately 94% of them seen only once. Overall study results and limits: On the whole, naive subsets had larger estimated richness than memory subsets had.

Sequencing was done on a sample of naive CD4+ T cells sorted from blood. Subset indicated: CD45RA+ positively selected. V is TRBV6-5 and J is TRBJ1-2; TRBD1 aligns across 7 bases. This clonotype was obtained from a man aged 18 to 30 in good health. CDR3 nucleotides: TGTGCCAGCAGTACTGACAGGGACTATGGCTACACCTTC. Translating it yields CASSTDRDYGYTF.